The 25 T cell receptor beta chains presented below share a single source sample, sequenced in a study of shared clonotypes between healthy human individuals. Measured with immunoSEQ multiplex PCR; TCRdb has only the in-frame clones, and not every one. The sample lists some 2 million clones; about 94% were seen once. Naive CD8 cells, CD45RO-negative and positively selected for CCR7, excluded terminally differentiated effector memory CD45RA+ cells. Sequenced input: naive CD8+ T cells sorted from blood. These receptors were taken from a man younger than 35 in good health.

The J gene is TRBJ2-1, the V gene TRBV11-2; D is undetermined. Per germline, CDR1 SGHAT and CDR2 FQNNGV. V was trimmed by 5 bases and J by 0 bases, leaving 8 bases between them. The CDR3 has 14 residues. The CDR3 spells CASSPSPSYNEQFF. The DNA of the CDR3 is TGTGCCAGCAGCCCATCCCCCTCCTACAATGAGCAGTTCTTC.

This clone was detected once. The chain carries TRBV30 and TRBJ2-7; the match to TRBD2 covers 7 bases. This CDR3 spans 14 amino acids. Trimming removed 7 bases from V and 2 bases from J; junction bases left unmatched: 11. The germline V gene has CDR1 GTSNPN and CDR2 SVGIG (reference sequence). This chain's CDR3 is CALETERGAYEQYF. The CDR3 region has the DNA TGTGCCTTGGAGACCGAGCGGGGCGCCTACGAGCAGTACTTC. Using reference TRBV30 and TRBJ2-7 for the parts outside the CDR3, the full variable domain is SQTIHQWPATLVQPVGSPLSLECTVEGTSNPNLYWYRQAAGRGLQLLFYSVGIGQISSEVPQNLSASRPQDRQFILSSKKLLLSDSGFYLCALETERGAYEQYFGPGTRLTVT.

The chain has TRBV28 and TRBJ2-5; D might be TRBD1 or TRBD2, each matching 5 bases. This CDR3 spans 17 amino acids. Between the trimmed V and J ends, which lost 1 base and 4 bases, there was a span of 19 bases. CDR1 is MDHEN, CDR2 SYDVKM, per germline. CDR3 amino acids: CASSLLFEGPAGETQYF. CDR3 bases: TGTGCCAGCAGTTTATTGTTCGAGGGGCCGGCGGGAGAGACCCAGTACTTC.

The CDR3 reads CASSFFRGKAEKLFF. The CDR3, as DNA: TGTGCCAGCAGTTTCTTCCGGGGCAAGGCGGAAAAACTGTTTTTT. The gene calls are TRBV11-2 and TRBJ1-4; D might be TRBD1 (5 bases). This CDR3 is built from 15 residues. Germline CDR1 is SGHAT and CDR2 is FQNNGV. Trimming pared 6 bases from V and 8 bases from J, leaving 19 bases between.

CDR3 in amino acids: CASRFDGAGDDEQYF. CDR3 in DNA: TGTGCCAGCAGGTTTGACGGGGCGGGAGACGACGAGCAGTACTTC. The V and J genes are TRBV6-5 and TRBJ2-7; 7 bases map to TRBD2. Germline values: CDR1 MNHEY, CDR2 SVGAGI. Trimming removed 6 bases from V and 5 bases from J; junction bases left unmatched: 13. This CDR3 contains 15 residues.

The chain links TRBV29-1 to TRBJ2-2, with 10 nucleotides matching TRBD2. Germline CDR1 and CDR2: SQVTM and ANQGSEA. The CDR3 sequence is 16 residues long. Trimming took 0 bases from V and 4 from J; bases not matched to a gene: 5. CDR3 residues: CSVEDLTSGATGELFF. The DNA for the CDR3 is TGCAGCGTTGAAGACCTAACTAGCGGGGCCACCGGGGAGCTGTTTTTT.

This clone has only one observation. The CDR3 sequence: CASSSLQGPNSPLHF. In DNA form, the CDR3 reads TGTGCCAGCAGCTCACTACAGGGTCCCAATTCACCCCTCCACTTT. The gene calls are TRBV6-5 and TRBJ1-6; the D gene is possibly TRBD1 (6 bases). Trimming stripped 6 bases from V and 7 bases from J, with 16 bases between. This CDR3 comprises 15 residues. Per germline, CDR1 MNHEY and CDR2 SVGAGI.

The chain uses TRBV19 and TRBJ1-6; tentative D call: TRBD1 (6 bases). Germline V gene sequence: CDR1 LNHDA, CDR2 SQIVND (reference sequence). CDR3 size: 16 residues. With 5 bases removed from V and 2 bases from J, the gap between germline ends came to 13 bases. CDR3 region: CASSLDSNPYNSPLHF. The CDR3 DNA is TGTGCCAGTAGTTTGGACAGTAACCCCTATAATTCACCCCTCCACTTT.

The chain has TRBV6-6 and TRBJ2-2, with 14 bases matching TRBD2. The CDR3 has 14 residues. Looked up from germline, CDR1 is MNHNY and CDR2 is SVGAGI (reference sequence). V dropped 10 bases and J dropped 4; count of bases not matched to a gene: 2. The CDR3 nucleotides are TGTGCCACCGGACTAGCGGGGGGCACCGGGGAGCTGTTTTTT. Residues: CATGLAGGTGELFF.

The chain combines TRBV30 with TRBJ1-5; 7 bases align to TRBD1. CDR3 length: 15 amino acids. Germline values: CDR1 GTSNPN, CDR2 SVGIG (reference sequence). Trimming took 0 bases from V and 4 from J; bases not matched to a gene: 6. CDR3 DNA sequence: TGTGCCTGGAGTGTTAGGGGACAGAGTAATCAGCCCCAGCATTTT. This sequence encodes CAWSVRGQSNQPQHF.

This sequence joins TRBV7-8 and TRBJ2-5, with D unclear. Germline values: CDR1 SGHVS, CDR2 FQNEAQ. The CDR3 runs to 16 residues. Trimming removed 5 bases from V and 4 bases from J, with 20 bases in between. In DNA form, the CDR3 reads TGTGCCAGCAGCCCCCCCCTCCCGGCGGCAGCAGAGACCCAGTACTTC. It codes for CASSPPLPAAAETQYF. Full variable domain (remainder filled in from reference TRBV7-8 and TRBJ2-5): GAGVSQSPRYKVAKRGQDVALRCDPISGHVSLFWYQQALGQGPEFLTYFQNEAQLDKSGLPSDRFFAERPEGSVSTLKIQRTQQEDSAVYLCASSPPLPAAAETQYFGPGTRLLVL.

This chain links TRBV10-3 with TRBJ1-1; 7 bases map to TRBD1. CDR3 length equals 13 residues. Germline CDR1 and CDR2: ENHRY and SYGVKD. V dropped 7 bases and J dropped 1; count of bases not matched to a gene: 3. CDR3 region: CAITGTANTEAFF. CDR3 in DNA: TGTGCCATCACCGGGACAGCGAACACTGAAGCTTTCTTT.

The chain carries TRBV5-4 and TRBJ2-1; D gene ambiguous. Between the trimmed V and J ends, which lost 9 bases and 6 bases, there was a span of 13 bases. This CDR3 region has 12 residues. CDR1 and CDR2 (germline): SGHNT, YYREEE (reference sequence). The CDR3 is CATSDGFNEQFF. The CDR3 DNA is TGTGCCACCTCTGACGGGTTCAATGAGCAGTTCTTC.

A remark on this clone: The same CDR3 arises from other DNA sequences in this sample as well. The genes are TRBV13 and TRBJ2-7; 11 positions match TRBD1. The trim removed 5 bases at V and 4 bases at J, leaving 4 bases unmatched. This CDR3 has 14 amino acids. Per the germline V gene, CDR1 is PRHDT and CDR2 is FYEKMQ (reference sequence). The CDR3 DNA follows: TGTGCCAGCAGCCCGGGACAGGGGGAATACGAGCAGTACTTC. As protein: CASSPGQGEYEQYF.

The chain employs TRBV7-6 and TRBJ2-5; a possible D gene is TRBD2 (5 bases). This CDR3 has 13 residues. The germline V and J ends were trimmed by 5 bases and 5 bases, with 12 bases remaining between them. CDR1 is SGHVS, CDR2 FNYEAQ, per germline. CDR3 amino acids: CASSPRSGETQYF. CDR3 in DNA: TGTGCCAGCAGCCCCCGGTCGGGGGAGACCCAGTACTTC.

J is TRBJ2-7 and V is TRBV7-9; 7 positions match TRBD2. CDR3 size: 14 residues. The ends lost 5 bases at V and 5 bases at J; junction bases unmatched: 9. The V gene's germline CDR1 is SEHNR and CDR2 FQNEAQ (reference sequence). In DNA form, the CDR3 reads TGTGCCAGCAGCCATCCAGGGAGGGTCCACGAGCAGTACTTC. This sequence encodes CASSHPGRVHEQYF. The complete variable domain, with remaining parts taken from reference TRBV7-9 and TRBJ2-7, reads DTGVSQNPRHKITKRGQNVTFRCDPISEHNRLYWYRQTLGQGPEFLTYFQNEAQLEKSRLLSDRFSAERPKGSFSTLEIQRTEQGDSAMYLCASSHPGRVHEQYFGPGTRLTVT.

This clone has more than one count but fewer than ten. The V and J genes are TRBV5-4 and TRBJ2-7; D unresolved. Germline V gene data show CDR1 as SGHNT and CDR2 as YYREEE (reference sequence). The CDR3 length is 12 residues. Trimming removed 3 bases at V and 7 bases at J, with 11 bases between. CDR3 residues: CASSWLDREQYF. The DNA of the CDR3 is TGTGCCAGCAGCTGGCTAGACCGGGAGCAGTACTTC.

The chain has TRBV6-1 and TRBJ1-5, with D tentatively TRBD1 (6 bases). The germline V gene has CDR1 MNHNS and CDR2 SASEGT. Trimming cost V 0 bases and J 0 bases, with 9 bases left between them. CDR3 length equals 16 residues. For the CDR3, the DNA is TGTGCCAGCAGTGAAGCGAGGGGGTATAGCAATCAGCCCCAGCATTTT. Protein product: CASSEARGYSNQPQHF.

The chain combines TRBV18 with TRBJ2-3; 9 bases are a match to TRBD1. This CDR3 region has 15 residues. V was pared by 3 bases and J by 3 bases, with 4 bases of the junction left unmatched. CDR1 KGHSH and CDR2 LQKENI come from the germline V gene. The CDR3 here is CASSPYRGRTDTQYF. The DNA of the CDR3 is TGTGCCAGCTCACCCTACAGGGGGCGGACAGATACGCAGTATTTT.

The gene calls are TRBV18 and TRBJ2-7; 9 nucleotides agree with TRBD1. This CDR3 is 14 amino acids long. Germline-derived CDR1 and CDR2 are KGHSH and LQKENI. J was trimmed by 3 bases and V by 6 bases; bases with no gene match: 6. CDR3: CASSEGQGGYEQYF. The CDR3 DNA sequence: TGTGCCAGCTCCGAGGGACAGGGCGGCTACGAGCAGTACTTC.

This chain links TRBV7-9 with TRBJ2-7, with no clear D. The germline CDR1 and CDR2 sequences are SEHNR and FQNEAQ (reference sequence). The V end lost 5 bases, the J end lost 3 bases, and 8 bases lay between the germline ends. The CDR3 sequence is 12 residues long. The CDR3 loop is CASSLIHYEQYF. CDR3 coding DNA: TGTGCCAGCAGCCTAATCCACTACGAGCAGTACTTC.

Concerning this clone itself: The sample has other DNA sequences that encode this CDR3 too. The J gene is TRBJ2-2, the V gene TRBV7-9; D is ambiguous. Germline CDR1 SEHNR, CDR2 FQNEAQ (reference sequence). V lost 2 bases to trimming and J lost 6 bases, with 10 bases between them. The length of the CDR3 is 14 residues. CDR3 residues: CASSLRLSSGELFF. The CDR3 region has the DNA TGTGCCAGCAGCTTAAGGCTCAGTTCCGGGGAGCTGTTTTTT.

V usage is TRBV4-3 and J usage is TRBJ2-1, with D possibly matching TRBD2 (5 bases). Trimming cost V 4 bases and J 0 bases, with 13 bases left between them. CDR1 and CDR2 (germline): LGHNA, YSLEER. This CDR3 has 16 amino acids. CDR3: CASSPLAISSYNEQFF. CDR3 bases: TGCGCCAGCAGCCCTTTAGCGATTAGCTCCTACAATGAGCAGTTCTTC.

This sequence joins TRBV4-1 and TRBJ2-4; D gene unclear. This CDR3 is built from 14 residues. The V end lost 4 bases, the J end lost 8 bases, and 15 bases lay between the germline ends. Germline values: CDR1 MGHRA, CDR2 YSYEKL. CDR3: CASSPLLRGDIQYF. The CDR3 DNA reads as TGCGCCAGCAGCCCTCTCCTAAGAGGAGACATTCAGTACTTC.

The chain employs TRBV7-6 and TRBJ2-5, with D maybe TRBD2 (6 bases). V lost 2 bases, J lost 3 bases, and 10 bases lay in between. This CDR3 has 14 amino acids. Germline lookup yields CDR1 SGHVS and CDR2 FNYEAQ. DNA of the CDR3: TGTGCCAGCAGCTTAAATCCGGGAGAAGAGACCCAGTACTTC. Protein sequence: CASSLNPGEETQYF.